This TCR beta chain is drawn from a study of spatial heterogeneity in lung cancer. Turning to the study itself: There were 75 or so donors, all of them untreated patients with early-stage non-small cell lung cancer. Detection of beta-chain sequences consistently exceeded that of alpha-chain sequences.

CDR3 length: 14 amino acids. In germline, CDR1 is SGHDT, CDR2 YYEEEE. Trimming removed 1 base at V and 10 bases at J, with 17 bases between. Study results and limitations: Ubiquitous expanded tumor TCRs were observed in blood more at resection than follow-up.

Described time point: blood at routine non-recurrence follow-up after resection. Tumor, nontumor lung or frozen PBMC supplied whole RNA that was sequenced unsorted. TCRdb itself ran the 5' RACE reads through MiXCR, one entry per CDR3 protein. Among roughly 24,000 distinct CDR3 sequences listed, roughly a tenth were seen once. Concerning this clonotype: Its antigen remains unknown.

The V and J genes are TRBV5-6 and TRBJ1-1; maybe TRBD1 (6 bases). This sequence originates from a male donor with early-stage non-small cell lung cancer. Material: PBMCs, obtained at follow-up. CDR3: CASSLYQSGAGAFF. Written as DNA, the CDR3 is TGTGCCAGCAGCTTGTACCAGTCGGGGGCCGGAGCTTTCTTT.